The 21 T cell receptor beta chains presented below share a single source sample, sequenced in a study of blood T cell repertoires in COVID-19. Here immunoSEQ multiplex PCR was the method, and the copy in TCRdb shows in-frame clones only, minus some. Here the sample spans fewer than 300,000 clones, about 80% being singletons. Sequenced input: peripheral blood. Receptors were obtained from a person aged 65 to 85 with COVID-19, enrolled during active disease.

The rearrangement links TRBV27 to TRBJ1-2; a possible D gene is TRBD1 (5 bases). The CDR3 extends over 15 amino acids. V was trimmed by 6 bases and J by 6 bases, leaving 20 bases between them. Germline V lookup: CDR1 MNHEY, CDR2 SMNVEV (reference sequence). The CDR3 bases are TGTGCCAGCAGGCTGAACCTGGGGGGGGGTAATGGCTACACCTTC. Protein sequence: CASRLNLGGGNGYTF.

There are a few counts of this clone. V is TRBV28 and J is TRBJ2-5, with 7 bases that match TRBD1. After removal of 6 bases from V and 5 bases from J, the junction contained 9 bases not matched to a gene. Germline CDR1 reads MDHEN; CDR2 reads SYDVKM. The CDR3 contains 14 residues. The CDR3 region has the DNA TGTGCCAGCAGGAGAGACAGGGTTCTTGAGACCCAGTACTTC. It codes for CASRRDRVLETQYF.

Of note for this clone: Germline is not matched at one junction end, which may reflect a read error. The rearrangement uses TRBV7-9 and TRBJ2-4, with 12 bases identical to TRBD1. The CDR3 runs 13 residues. Per germline, CDR1 SEHNR and CDR2 FQNEAQ (reference sequence). The CDR3 DNA sequence: TGTGCCAGCAGCTCCCGGGACAGGGGGCTTGTGGACTTC. Amino acid sequence: CASSSRDRGLVDF.

This clone was seen many times. This chain links TRBV28 with TRBJ2-1, with TRBD2 matching over 7 bases. This CDR3 has 14 residues. Per germline, CDR1 MDHEN and CDR2 SYDVKM. Germline trimming cut 6 bases from V and 7 bases from J; bases unmatched to any gene: 9. CDR3 nucleotides: TGTGCCAGCAGGCTCCCGGGAGGCGCTAATGAGCAGTTCTTC. The encoded protein is CASRLPGGANEQFF.

This sequence joins TRBV5-6 and TRBJ1-4; a possible D gene is TRBD1 (5 bases). The CDR3 consists of 15 residues. CDR1 is SGHDT, CDR2 YYEEEE, per germline. V gave up 4 bases and J gave up 4 bases, with 14 bases separating them. The CDR3: CASSLGGSGNEKLFF. CDR3 DNA sequence: TGTGCCAGCAGCCTCGGGGGTTCGGGTAATGAAAAACTGTTTTTT.

The V and J genes are TRBV2 and TRBJ1-4; TRBD1 aligns across 7 bases. This CDR3 has 16 amino acids. J lost 5 bases, V lost 5 bases, and 11 bases had no gene match. Germline CDR1 SNHLY, CDR2 FYNNEI. In nucleotides, the CDR3 is TGTGCCAGCAGTTTCGACAGGGAGGACCCCAATGAAAAACTGTTTTTT. It translates to CASSFDREDPNEKLFF.

The rearrangement links TRBV4-2 to TRBJ1-2, with a tentative D call TRBD1 (6 bases). Deletions cut 2 bases from V and 3 bases from J, with 13 bases between. This CDR3 spans 15 amino acids. Germline CDR1 is LGHNA and CDR2 is YNFKEQ. The CDR3 loop reads CASSQRQDGDYGYTF. The DNA for the CDR3 is TGTGCCAGCAGCCAACGACAGGATGGGGACTATGGCTACACCTTC.

V and J are TRBV5-1 and TRBJ1-6, with 8 bases aligning to TRBD1. With 4 bases clipped from V and 2 bases from J, the junction kept 8 bases outside the gene matches. The CDR3 runs 17 residues. Per the germline V gene, CDR1 is SGHRS and CDR2 is YFSETQ. Here the CDR3 DNA reads TGCGCCAGCAGCCCAGAAGAGGGACAGGCCTATAATTCACCCCTCCACTTT. Translating gives CASSPEEGQAYNSPLHF. The full variable domain, its missing parts supplied by reference TRBV5-1 and TRBJ1-6, is KAGVTQTPRYLIKTRGQQVTLSCSPISGHRSVSWYQQTPGQGLQFLFEYFSETQRNKGNFPGRFSGRQFSNSRSEMNVSTLELGDSALYLCASSPEEGQAYNSPLHFGNGTRLTVT.

The V gene is TRBV30, the J gene TRBJ2-7; 10 positions match TRBD1. The CDR3 consists of 15 residues. Per germline, CDR1 GTSNPN and CDR2 SVGIG (reference sequence). V dropped 7 bases and J dropped 2; count of bases not matched to a gene: 11. In DNA, the CDR3 is TGTGCCTCTCAAGAGGGACAGGGGATACCCTACGAGCAGTACTTC. It encodes CASQEGQGIPYEQYF.

J is TRBJ1-3 and V is TRBV7-2; D call uncertain. V was cut by 3 bases and J by 0 bases, with 9 bases left in between. CDR3 length equals 15 residues. Germline V lookup: CDR1 SGHTA, CDR2 FQGNSA. The DNA for the CDR3 is TGTGCCAGCAGCTTGGGCTTGCTCTCTGGAAACACCATATATTTT. Protein sequence: CASSLGLLSGNTIYF. Together with reference TRBV7-2 and TRBJ1-3, the CDR3 gives the full variable domain: GAGVSQSPSNKVTEKGKDVELRCDPISGHTALYWYRQSLGQGLEFLIYFQGNSAPDKSGLPSDRFSAERTGGSVSTLTIQRTQQEDSAVYLCASSLGLLSGNTIYFGEGSWLTVV.

This rearrangement joins TRBV28 to TRBJ1-5, with no clear D. V was shortened by 8 bases and J by 0 bases, with 14 bases between the two germline ends. The CDR3 totals 15 residues. The germline V gene encodes CDR1 MDHEN and CDR2 SYDVKM. The CDR3 is CASYEAAPSNQPQHF. The CDR3 DNA follows: TGTGCCAGCTATGAGGCAGCCCCTAGCAATCAGCCCCAGCATTTT.

Written as DNA, the CDR3 is TGCGCCAGCAGCTCCCGACAGGGATTTATGAACACTGAAGCTTTCTTT. It specifies CASSSRQGFMNTEAFF. The chain recombines TRBV5-1 with TRBJ1-1; TRBD1 aligns across 7 bases. CDR1 and CDR2 (germline): SGHRS, YFSETQ. The CDR3 runs to 16 residues. The trim removed 3 bases at V and 0 bases at J, leaving 8 bases unmatched. Looking up the rest from reference TRBV5-1 and TRBJ1-1 gives the full variable domain: KAGVTQTPRYLIKTRGQQVTLSCSPISGHRSVSWYQQTPGQGLQFLFEYFSETQRNKGNFPGRFSGRQFSNSRSEMNVSTLELGDSALYLCASSSRQGFMNTEAFFGQGTRLTVV.

The chain couples TRBV13 to TRBJ1-1; no definite D call. V was cut by 1 base and J by 5 bases, with 8 bases left in between. This CDR3 is built from 13 residues. Per the germline V gene, CDR1 is PRHDT and CDR2 is FYEKMQ (reference sequence). The CDR3 sequence is CASSLDTETEAFF. The CDR3 nucleotides read TGTGCCAGCAGCTTAGACACAGAGACTGAAGCTTTCTTT.

V usage is TRBV13 and J usage is TRBJ2-5, with 7 nucleotides matching TRBD2. This CDR3 contains 14 residues. CDR1 PRHDT and CDR2 FYEKMQ come from the germline V gene (reference sequence). Trimming took 2 bases from V and 1 from J; bases not matched to a gene: 1. CDR3 residues: CASSLSGGQETQYF. The CDR3 coding sequence is TGTGCCAGCAGCTTATCGGGGGGCCAAGAGACCCAGTACTTC.

This chain uses TRBV7-9 with TRBJ1-3; maybe TRBD1 (6 bases). Trimming stripped 2 bases from V and 5 bases from J, with 10 bases between. There are 14 residues in the CDR3. CDR1 and CDR2 (germline): SEHNR, FQNEAQ (reference sequence). Here the CDR3 reads CASSLLGARNTIYF. The CDR3 nucleotides read TGTGCCAGCAGCTTATTGGGGGCCAGAAACACCATATATTTT.

The rearrangement links TRBV15 to TRBJ2-5; possible D gene TRBD2, 7 bases. Trimming removed 6 bases from V and 5 bases from J, with 16 bases in between. This CDR3 has 14 amino acids. The germline CDR1 and CDR2 sequences are LNHNV and YYDKDF (reference sequence). The CDR3 bases are TGTGCCACCAGGAGGGGGGGTTTGGGCGAGACCCAGTACTTC. Its translation: CATRRGGLGETQYF.

The chain couples TRBV19 to TRBJ1-5; 10 bases fit TRBD1. The trim removed 3 bases at V and 6 bases at J, leaving 2 bases unmatched. Germline loops: CDR1 LNHDA, CDR2 SQIVND (reference sequence). The CDR3 has 14 amino acids. The CDR3 protein is CASSIDRGPQPQHF. DNA for the CDR3: TGTGCCAGTAGTATCGACAGGGGGCCTCAGCCCCAGCATTTT.

Only a few counts were recorded for this clone. This chain uses TRBV7-9 with TRBJ2-2; the D is unclear. This CDR3 is 12 amino acids long. Germline V gene data show CDR1 as SEHNR and CDR2 as FQNEAQ (reference sequence). Trimming shortened V by 1 base and J by 8 bases, and 5 bases separated the two germline ends. The CDR3 is CASSLETGELFF. As DNA, the CDR3 is TGTGCCAGCAGCTTAGAAACAGGGGAGCTGTTTTTT.

The J gene is TRBJ2-7, the V gene TRBV4-3; unclear D gene. The germline V and J ends were trimmed by 0 bases and 3 bases, with 6 bases remaining between them. This CDR3 region has 13 residues. CDR1 and CDR2 from the germline V gene are LGHNA and YSLEER. This CDR3 is CASSQESGYEQYF. The DNA for the CDR3 is TGCGCCAGCAGCCAAGAGTCGGGCTACGAGCAGTACTTC.

The sample holds a few counts of this clone. V is TRBV18 and J is TRBJ2-3; the D gene is possibly TRBD1 (6 bases). CDR3 length equals 16 residues. Germline CDR1 and CDR2: KGHSH and LQKENI. Trimming pared 6 bases from V and 3 bases from J, leaving 19 bases between. In nucleotides, the CDR3 is TGTGCCAGCTCCCCCCCGGGACACCGAATTACAGATACGCAGTATTTT. This gives the protein CASSPPGHRITDTQYF.

This clone has just one count. This chain connects TRBV28 to TRBJ1-5, with D unclear. CDR1 is MDHEN, CDR2 SYDVKM, per germline. CDR3 length: 16 residues. Trimming pared 2 bases from V and 4 bases from J, leaving 15 bases between. The CDR3 protein is CASSLLGSIANQPQHF. The CDR3 DNA is TGTGCCAGCAGTTTACTGGGGAGCATTGCTAATCAGCCCCAGCATTTT.